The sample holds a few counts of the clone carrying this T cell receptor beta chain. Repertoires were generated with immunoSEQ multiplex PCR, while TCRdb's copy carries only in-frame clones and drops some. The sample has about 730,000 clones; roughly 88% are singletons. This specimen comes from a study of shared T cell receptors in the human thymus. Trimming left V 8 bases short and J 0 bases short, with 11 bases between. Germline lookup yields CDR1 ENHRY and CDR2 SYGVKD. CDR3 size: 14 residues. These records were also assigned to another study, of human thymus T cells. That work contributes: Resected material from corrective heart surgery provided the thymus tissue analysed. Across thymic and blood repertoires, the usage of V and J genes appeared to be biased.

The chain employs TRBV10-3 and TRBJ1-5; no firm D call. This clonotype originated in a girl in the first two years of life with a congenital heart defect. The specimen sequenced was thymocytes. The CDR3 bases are TGTGCCATCGATGCAGATTATAGCAATCAGCCCCAGCATTTT. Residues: CAIDADYSNQPQHF.